Sequencing of this T cell receptor (beta chain) was carried out in a study of blood T cells in healthy people across ages. V lost 7 bases to trimming and J lost 10 bases, with 23 bases between them. The V gene's germline CDR1 is MNHEY and CDR2 SVGEGT. There are 15 residues in the CDR3. Together with a sample-barcoded 5' primer, a J-beta primer mix was included in a second PCR lasting about 7 to 11 cycles. MiXCR, applied by TCRdb to the 5' RACE reads, yields one record per CDR3 protein. The data contain approximately 770,000 distinct CDR3 sequences, 55% to 70% of them seen just once; the ten biggest clones take up around 20%. This clonotype was detected once. Its antigen remains unidentified. Findings of the study overall: Comparison with aged donors showed that long-lived donors had more naive CD4+ cells and higher diversity. Older age went with lower TCR beta diversity per million T cells, in a roughly linear way.

The TCR was taken from a man aged 25-45 years in good health. Sample: blood. V gene TRBV6-2 or TRBV6-3 combines with J gene TRBJ2-1; weak D call: TRBD1 (6 bases). Here the CDR3 reads CASTPKGVGFLEQFF. As DNA, the CDR3 is TGTGCCAGCACCCCTAAGGGGGTAGGTTTTCTAGAGCAGTTCTTC.